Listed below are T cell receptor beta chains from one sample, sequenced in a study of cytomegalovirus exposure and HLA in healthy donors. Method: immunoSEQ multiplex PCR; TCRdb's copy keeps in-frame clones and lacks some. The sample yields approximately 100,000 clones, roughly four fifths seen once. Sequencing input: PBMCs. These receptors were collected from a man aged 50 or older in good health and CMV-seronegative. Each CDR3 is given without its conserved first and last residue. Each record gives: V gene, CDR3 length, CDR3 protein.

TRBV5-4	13	ASSTAASYQETQY
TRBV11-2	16	ASSFASGGWEGANVLT
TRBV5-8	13	ASSLPLGSSYEQY
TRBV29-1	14	SAELRGWGSYYEQY
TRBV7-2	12	ASSSPNRGEKLF
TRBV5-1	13	ASRWYTSGNNEQF
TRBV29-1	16	SVEDQGSGQGLNYGYT
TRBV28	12	AHLSGGTNTEAF
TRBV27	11	ASSFSRNYGYT
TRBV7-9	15	ASSLGSGATIGEKLF
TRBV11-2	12	ASSPAGPKKGYT
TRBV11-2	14	ASSLVGGGRTDTQY
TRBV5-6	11	ASSLAGGYGYT
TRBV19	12	ASSIDRGGEKLF
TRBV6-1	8	ASSVETQY
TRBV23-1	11	ASRRGPDTEAF
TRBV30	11	AWSVQGFYEQF
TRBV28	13	ASLDPGTGLKGYT
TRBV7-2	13	ASSSYRAEFYGYT
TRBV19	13	ASSILGQTMETQY